This T cell receptor (beta chain) came from a study of beta chain features in type 1 diabetes. This clone was detected only a few times. cDNA synthesis used the whole RNA isolate, giving expressed TCRB sequences. For naive, central memory and regulatory T cell samples, reads averaged about 3.5 million. The data were produced by immunoSEQ multiplex PCR, yet TCRdb's version contains in-frame clones alone and is incomplete. The sample yields around 250,000 clones, 27% seen once. The CDR3 runs to 16 residues. Germline V gene lookup returns CDR1 MDHEN and CDR2 SYDVKM. Trimming left V 8 bases short and J 0 bases short, with 17 bases between.

The chain is built from TRBV28 and TRBJ1-5; tentative D call: TRBD1 (6 bases). Sequenced input: central memory CD4+ T cells from blood. This sequence originates from a man under 40 in good health. This CDR3 is CASCAGDWYSNQPQHF. The CDR3 DNA follows: TGTGCCAGCTGTGCAGGGGACTGGTATAGCAATCAGCCCCAGCATTTT.